This T cell receptor beta chain was sequenced for a study of T cell responses to AZD1222 COVID-19 vaccine. Findings and limits, study-wide: At baseline, seropositivity was found in only a handful of AZD1222 recipients. The study found Spike-specific TCR breadth and depth rose after two AZD1222 doses. The donor group comprised mostly white British people and more females; the analysis possibly underestimated clonal diversity.

Measured with immunoSEQ multiplex PCR; TCRdb has only the in-frame clones, and not every one. The sample lists about 120,000 clones; 70% to 90% were seen once. This CDR3 has 12 amino acids. From germline, CDR1 is MDHEN and CDR2 SYDVKM. V was clipped by 9 bases and J by 5 bases; unmatched bases: 4. Turning to this clone: The antigen remains unidentified.

The sequence was collected from an adult in good health. Source: peripheral blood, taken on day 0 of AZD1222 vaccination. This chain links TRBV28 with TRBJ1-2; 9 nucleotides match TRBD1. Here the CDR3 DNA reads TGTGCCAGTGGGACAGGGTGGTATGGCTACACCTTC. Protein sequence: CASGTGWYGYTF.